This TCR beta chain appears in the sequencing data of a study of T cell responses to AZD1222 COVID-19 vaccine. As concerns this clone: Its antigen is unidentified.

Trimming shortened V by 2 bases and J by 7 bases, and 15 bases separated the two germline ends. CDR3 size: 15 residues. Germline V gene data show CDR1 as LNHNV and CDR2 as YYDKDF (reference sequence). TCRdb keeps only in-frame clones here, not all; method: immunoSEQ multiplex PCR. The sample gives under 300,000 clones, just over 90% of which show up once; 0.5% to 0.7% is in the top ten. Study conclusions and caveats: Seropositive AZD1222 recipients at baseline numbered only five or six. Of spike-specific TCRs, nearly half reportedly target regions left unmutated in variants. Repertoire sampling was restricted to post-peak T cell response timepoints. Females outnumbered males among donors, who were mostly white British; clonal diversity was possibly underestimated.

The genes are TRBV15 and TRBJ2-1; D gene unclear. The sequences come from peripheral blood, collected on day 0 of AZD1222 vaccination. The origin of this receptor is an adult in good health. For the CDR3, the DNA is TGTGCCACCAGCAGACTTCGGGCTCCTGGAAATGAGCAGTTCTTC. Residues: CATSRLRAPGNEQFF.